The entry below describes one TCR beta chain. Its antigen is still unknown. Nothing much larger sits one base from this clone, and base qualities are not available. Enrolling through a virtual design, the prospective study's participants ranged in age from roughly 18 to 90 years and lived across roughly 24 United States geographic areas. Cohort assignment in the prospective study relied on participant-reported clinical history from a screening survey and a study questionnaire. A participant counted as exposed if, within 2 weeks of entering the study, that participant had been in contact with someone who had a PCR-confirmed or clinician-diagnosed COVID-19 case. Each participant in the prospective study had whole blood, serum and a nasopharyngeal or oropharyngeal swab collected by mobile phlebotomists. Over a roughly two-month period, participants in the prospective study had the option of providing additional blood draws and questionnaires. Before DNA extraction, blood samples from the prospective study were shipped at room temperature or frozen.

TCRbeta CDR3 regions were amplified from genomic DNA by means of the immunoSEQ Assay, a bias-controlled multiplex PCR. The authors processed their data as follows. The number of nucleated cells in each sample was estimated by amplification of reference gene primers within the assay. Sequence reads were collapsed and filtered to measure the absolute abundance of every unique TCRbeta CDR3 rearrangement. For each sample, productive Simpson clonality was calculated by taking the square root of Simpson's diversity index across productive rearrangements. TCRdb mirrors the immuneACCESS table, restricted to in-frame sequences. Some clones are absent from its copies; in checked studies, under half trace to an unresolved V gene, and the reason for the others is unknown. Clonal size and the V and J genes are those of that table, whereas D and trimming came from the DNA. This sample comprises roughly 400,000 clones, about 88% of them detected only once. The top ten clonotypes cover around 1.5% of the sample.

This entry comes from a study of blood T cell repertoires in COVID-19 (dated by TCRdb to about 2020). The study in broad terms: Collaborator samples came from the United States, Italy and Spain and covered acute and convalescent phases of COVID-19. A freely available public database, intended as a resource for researchers studying the immune response to SARS-CoV-2, is where the repertoires were released. Samples were obtained from the ongoing ImmuneRACE study (first 160 participants) and from some 1,200 subjects provided by 6 global collaborators. The material from the prospective study consisted of cDNA or gDNA derived from T cells, B-cell-depleted T cells, or PBMCs. The sample metadata nearly always contained a de-identified subject ID, COVID-19 status, age in years and sex. The dataset comprised deeply sampled blood TCRbeta repertoires from subjects exposed to, actively infected with, or recovered from COVID-19. HLA class I and class II types, where available, came from metadata supplied by the sample provider rather than from assay-based typing. The paper as a whole reports these results and caveats: The quantity of clinical and demographic metadata differed by source and by participant and was supplied without curation.

The CDR3 spans 20 residues, from the cysteine through the phenylalanine. Of all the DNA, just the CDR3 is kept, 60 bases in frame from base 1. From the germline V gene (reference sequence), CDR1 is SGHKS and CDR2 is YYEKEE. V and J lose 0 bases and 0 bases, and a span of 25 bases separates them. The material sequenced was PBMCs or T cells enriched from blood (not recorded which). This clonotype originated in a young woman who had been exposed to COVID-19. Recombination joined TRBV5-5 with TRBJ2-7; no confident D gene assignment can be made. The CDR3 protein is CASSLARSVGSHISSYEQYF. Read as DNA, the sequence is TGTGCCAGCAGCTTGGCCCGCAGCGTTGGCAGCCATATTAGCTCCTACGAGCAGTACTTC.